Each of the 5 T cell receptor beta chains below was sequenced from the same sample in a study of T cells after yellow fever vaccination (dated by TCRdb to between 2017 and 2020). Sample treatment or condition, as interpreted from the label and publication: live attenuated yellow fever vaccine strain. The library came from 5' RACE. Data came from an Illumina HiSeq 2500. TCRdb ran its own pipeline on the public reads, namely fastp trimming at Q25 and MiXCR clone calling, and kept in-frame beta chains. When rows share a CDR3 protein, they turn into one entry using the most common DNA and genes. This sample holds 620,000 or so distinct CDR3 sequences; less than 20% were observed only once. About 18% of the sample lies in the top ten. The sequenced sample was PBMCs, obtained 5 days after the first yellow fever vaccination. The receptors were sampled from a man between 18 and 29 years old who received the YFV17D yellow fever vaccine.

This chain links TRBV6-5 with TRBJ2-1; 10 bases agree with TRBD2. The junction had 8 bases not matched to a gene; V was cut back by 2 bases and J by 16 bases. The CDR3 is 13 residues long. Germline values: CDR1 MNHEY, CDR2 SVGAGI. The CDR3 region is CASSYRLAGAYFF. The DNA for the CDR3 is TGTGCCAGCAGTTACCGCCTAGCGGGGGCCTATTTCTTC.

This clonotype was counted a few times. The rearrangement links TRBV12-3 or TRBV12-4 to TRBJ2-7; TRBD1 agrees at 11 bases. The ends lost 6 bases at V and 2 bases at J; junction bases unmatched: 6. The CDR3 spans 15 residues. CDR3: CASRWGTGGTYEQYF. CDR3 sequence (DNA): TGTGCCAGCAGATGGGGGACAGGGGGTACCTACGAGCAGTACTTC.

A few counts support this clonotype. The chain is built from TRBV6-5 and TRBJ1-1, with 7 bases that match TRBD1. There are 17 residues in the CDR3. Germline V gives CDR1 MNHEY, CDR2 SVGAGI. The V segment lost 0 bases and the J segment 1 base; nucleotides outside the gene matches: 8. The CDR3 region has the DNA TGTGCCAGCAGTTACTCTGGGGCAAACAGGGGGAACACTGAAGCTTTCTTT. As protein: CASSYSGANRGNTEAFF.

The chain employs TRBV12-3 or TRBV12-4 and TRBJ2-5; TRBD2 matches at 12 bases. The CDR3 is 16 amino acids. V was pared by 6 bases and J by 5 bases, with 10 bases of the junction left unmatched. This CDR3 reads CASSTTSGGLRETQYF. The CDR3, as DNA: TGTGCCAGCAGCACTACTAGCGGGGGGCTCCGGGAGACCCAGTACTTC.

The CDR3 sequence: CASSLVTGDTDTQYF. The DNA of the CDR3 is TGTGCCAGCAGCTTGGTGACAGGGGACACAGATACGCAGTATTTT. This chain joins TRBV11-2 and TRBJ2-3, with 8 bases lining up with TRBD1. Germline trimming cut 3 bases from V and 2 bases from J; bases unmatched to any gene: 4. Germline assignment: CDR1 SGHAT and CDR2 FQNNGV. This CDR3 comprises 15 residues.